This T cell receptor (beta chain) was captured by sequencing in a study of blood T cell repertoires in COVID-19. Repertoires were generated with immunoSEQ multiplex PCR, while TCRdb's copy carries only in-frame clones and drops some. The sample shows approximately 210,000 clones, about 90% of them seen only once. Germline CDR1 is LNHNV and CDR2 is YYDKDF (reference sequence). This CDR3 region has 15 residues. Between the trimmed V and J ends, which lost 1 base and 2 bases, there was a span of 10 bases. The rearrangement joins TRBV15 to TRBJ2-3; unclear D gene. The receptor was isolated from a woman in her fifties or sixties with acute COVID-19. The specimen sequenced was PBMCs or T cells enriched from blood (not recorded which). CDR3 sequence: CATSRATSITDTQYF. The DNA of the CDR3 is TGTGCCACCAGCAGAGCCACATCAATCACAGATACGCAGTATTTT.